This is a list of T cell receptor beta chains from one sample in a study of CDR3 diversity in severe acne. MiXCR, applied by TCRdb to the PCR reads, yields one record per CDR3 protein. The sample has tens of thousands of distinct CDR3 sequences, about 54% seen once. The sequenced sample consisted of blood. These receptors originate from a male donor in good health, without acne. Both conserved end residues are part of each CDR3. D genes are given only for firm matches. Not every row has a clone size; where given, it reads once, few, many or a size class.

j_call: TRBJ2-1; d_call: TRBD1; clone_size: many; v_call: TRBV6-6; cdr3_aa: CASSPMTGFDEQFF
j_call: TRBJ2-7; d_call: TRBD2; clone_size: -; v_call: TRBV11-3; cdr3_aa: CASSSRTSGTAEQYF
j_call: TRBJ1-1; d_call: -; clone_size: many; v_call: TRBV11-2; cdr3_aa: CASSLTRWAEAFF
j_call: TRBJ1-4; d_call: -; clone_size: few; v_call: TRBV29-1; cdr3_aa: CSGQGSGATNEKLFF
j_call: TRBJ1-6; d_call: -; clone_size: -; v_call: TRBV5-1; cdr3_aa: CASSLATSGGTEGNSPLHF
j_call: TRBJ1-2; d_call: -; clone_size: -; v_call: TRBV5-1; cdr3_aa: CASSLASGSHGYTF
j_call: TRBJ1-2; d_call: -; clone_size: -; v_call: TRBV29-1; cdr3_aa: CSGGGGSHGYTF
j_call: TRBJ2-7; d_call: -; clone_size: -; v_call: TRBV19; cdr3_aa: CASSTGYEQYF
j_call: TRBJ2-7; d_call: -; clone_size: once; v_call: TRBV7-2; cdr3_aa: CASSPDWDSYEQYF
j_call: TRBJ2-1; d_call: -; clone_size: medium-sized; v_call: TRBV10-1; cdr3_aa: CASSETGAGNEQFF
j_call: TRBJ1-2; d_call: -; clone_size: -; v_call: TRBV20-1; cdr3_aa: CSVPNYGYTF